One and the same sample provided the 26 T cell receptor beta chains below, sequenced in a study of CD8+CD57+ T cells in acquired aplastic anemia (dated 2018 in TCRdb). Flow cytometry had shown CD8+CD57+ cell expansion in the patients selected for sequencing. Sequencing relied on an Illumina HiSeq 2000. Genomic DNA served as template for TCR beta VDJ combination and CDR3 sequence profiling. TCRdb's own reprocessing of the public reads used fastp at Q25 and MiXCR and kept productive beta chains. CDR3 protein duplicates are merged, each entry listing the most common genes and DNA. The sample table contains 160,000 or so distinct CDR3 sequences; only one count was recorded for 45% to 55% of them. The ten largest account for approximately 3% of the sample. The sample comprised sorted CD4+, CD8+, or CD8+CD57+ T cells (not recorded which) from PBMCs. The receptors were gathered from a human donor with aplastic anemia.

A note on this clonotype: A much larger clone lies a single base off, so this may be a read error. The V call is TRBV7-2, the J call TRBJ1-1; D is possibly TRBD1 (5 bases). This CDR3 region has 13 residues. Germline assignment: CDR1 SGHTA and CDR2 FQGNSA. V was cut by 1 base and J by 4 bases, with 7 bases left in between. As DNA, the CDR3 is TGTGCCAGCAGCTTAGGACAGTCCACTGAAGCTTTCTTT. It codes for CASSLGQSTEAFF.

The V call is TRBV2, the J call TRBJ1-2; 7 bases match TRBD1. CDR1 and CDR2 from the germline V gene are SNHLY and FYNNEI. CDR3 length: 13 residues. The V segment lost 8 bases and the J segment 1 base; nucleotides outside the gene matches: 4. In DNA form, the CDR3 reads TGTGCCAGCCGGGACAGAGTTAACTATGGCTACACCTTC. It translates to CASRDRVNYGYTF.

The chain combines TRBV5-1 with TRBJ2-3; the match to TRBD2 covers 11 bases. CDR1 and CDR2 from the germline V gene are SGHRS and YFSETQ. CDR3 length: 16 amino acids. The junction had 2 bases not matched to a gene; V was cut back by 2 bases and J by 0 bases. CDR3 protein: CASSFGLAGSTDTQYF. CDR3 in DNA: TGCGCCAGCAGCTTTGGACTAGCGGGTAGCACAGATACGCAGTATTTT.

This clonotype was counted a few times. V and J are TRBV5-6 and TRBJ1-4, with TRBD1 as a possible D gene (6 bases). V was pared by 2 bases and J by 6 bases, with 11 bases between. Germline CDR1 SGHDT, CDR2 YYEEEE. This CDR3 comprises 14 residues. Here the CDR3 reads CASSFRDNYEKLFF. The CDR3 DNA reads as TGTGCCAGCAGCTTCCGGGACAATTATGAAAAACTGTTTTTT. The variable domain in full, with the rest retrieved from reference TRBV5-6 and TRBJ1-4, is DAGVTQSPTHLIKTRGQQVTLRCSPKSGHDTVSWYQQALGQGPQFIFQYYEEEERQRGNFPDRFSGHQFPNYSSELNVNALLLGDSALYLCASSFRDNYEKLFFGSGTQLSVL.

This clonotype was seen at least ten times. The rearrangement uses TRBV5-1 and TRBJ2-2; TRBD2 might be the D (6 bases). This CDR3 spans 15 amino acids. The germline V and J ends were trimmed by 0 bases and 1 base, with 7 bases remaining between them. The germline gives CDR1 SGHRS, CDR2 YFSETQ. CDR3 nucleotide sequence: TGCGCCAGCAGCTTGGGACTAGTGAACACCGGGGAGCTGTTTTTT. This codes for CASSLGLVNTGELFF.

This clonotype was counted at least ten times. The CDR3: CSARGGHSAYGYTF. CDR3 DNA: TGCAGTGCTAGAGGGGGTCATAGTGCTTATGGCTACACCTTC. The chain couples TRBV20-1 to TRBJ1-2; D remains ambiguous. V dropped 1 base and J dropped 5 bases, with 14 bases sitting between them. The germline V gene encodes CDR1 DFQATT and CDR2 SNEGSKA (reference sequence). This CDR3 contains 14 residues.

This clonotype was seen at least ten times. The chain links TRBV11-2 to TRBJ2-1, with D possibly being TRBD2 (6 bases). Germline V gives CDR1 SGHAT, CDR2 FQNNGV. V lost 2 bases to trimming and J lost 0 bases, with 14 bases between them. This CDR3 has 17 residues. CDR3 DNA: TGTGCCAGCAGCTTATCCTCGGGACTCAGCTCCTACAATGAGCAGTTCTTC. Its translation: CASSLSSGLSSYNEQFF.

Turning to this clonotype: This may be a read error, as it is one base from a much larger clone. V and J are TRBV6-2 or TRBV6-3 and TRBJ2-5, with a tentative D call TRBD2 (6 bases). With 7 bases removed from V and 9 bases from J, the gap between germline ends came to 9 bases. Per the germline V gene, CDR1 is MNHEY and CDR2 is SVGEGT. The CDR3 is made up of 10 amino acids. In DNA, the CDR3 is TGTGCCAGCAAAAGGGAGGCCCAGTACTTC. Amino acid sequence: CASKREAQYF.

The chain has TRBV19 and TRBJ2-4; D is possibly TRBD2 (5 bases). Trimming pared 1 base from V and 0 bases from J, leaving 19 bases between. CDR1 and CDR2 (germline): LNHDA, SQIVND (reference sequence). This CDR3 has 19 residues. DNA of the CDR3: TGTGCCAGTAGTATAGGGTGGCAGGCGGCGGGTCTAGCCAAAAACATTCAGTACTTC. Translated: CASSIGWQAAGLAKNIQYF.

This clonotype was picked up many times. The CDR3 loop reads CAIRTSGSYYEQYF. CDR3 in DNA: TGTGCCATTCGGACTAGCGGGAGTTACTACGAGCAGTACTTC. The chain has TRBV6-1 and TRBJ2-7; 13 nucleotides match TRBD2. Germline CDR1 and CDR2: MNHNS and SASEGT. The length of the CDR3 is 14 residues. Unmatched junction bases numbered 6, after V lost 10 bases and J lost 3 bases.

This clonotype was seen repeatedly, ten times or more. The chain carries TRBV7-9 and TRBJ2-3; D is perhaps TRBD2 (6 bases). V shed 4 bases and J shed 2 bases, with 13 bases lying between them. CDR1 and CDR2 (germline): SEHNR, FQNEAQ (reference sequence). The CDR3 is made up of 15 amino acids. In DNA form, the CDR3 reads TGTGCCAGCAGCTCATCGGCGGGGATCACAGATACGCAGTATTTT. It is translated as CASSSSAGITDTQYF.

The CDR3 sequence is CASSLALGTGSNDGYTF. The CDR3 DNA is TGTGCCAGCAGCTTAGCGCTAGGGACAGGGTCCAACGATGGCTACACCTTC. The J gene is TRBJ1-2, the V gene TRBV11-1; 9 bases agree with TRBD1. The J segment lost 6 bases and the V segment lost 0 bases, leaving 11 bases of the junction unmatched. The CDR3 is 17 residues long. Germline CDR1 reads SGHAT; CDR2 reads FQDESV (reference sequence).

There are many counts of this clonotype. J is TRBJ2-5 and V is TRBV6-5; possibly TRBD1 for D (5 bases). Germline CDR1 is MNHEY and CDR2 is SVGAGI. CDR3 length: 16 amino acids. The V gene lost 3 bases and the J gene lost 3 bases, with 17 bases spanning the gap. The CDR3 spells CASSYSWTPPKETQYF. CDR3 in DNA: TGTGCCAGCAGTTATTCTTGGACACCTCCAAAAGAGACCCAGTACTTC.

The chain carries TRBV19 and TRBJ2-1; TRBD2 aligns across 13 bases. CDR1 and CDR2 (germline): LNHDA, SQIVND (reference sequence). This CDR3 is 18 amino acids long. Trimming removed 5 bases from V and 7 bases from J; junction bases left unmatched: 14. The CDR3 spells CASSAGLAGLARSNEQFF. CDR3 in DNA: TGTGCCAGTAGTGCGGGACTAGCGGGGCTAGCGAGGTCAAATGAGCAGTTCTTC.

This clonotype was picked up many times. The CDR3 sequence is CASSATVQETQYF. The CDR3 nucleotides read TGTGCCAGCAGCGCTACAGTTCAAGAGACCCAGTACTTC. The chain recombines TRBV9 with TRBJ2-5; no clear D gene. The CDR3 is 13 amino acids. Between the trimmed V and J ends, which lost 3 bases and 2 bases, there was a span of 8 bases. Per the germline V gene, CDR1 is SGDLS and CDR2 is YYNGEE.

This clonotype has only one observation. The chain is built from TRBV20-1 and TRBJ2-2; D is possibly TRBD2 (6 bases). CDR1 and CDR2 from the germline V gene are DFQATT and SNEGSKA (reference sequence). The CDR3 totals 13 residues. V lost 3 bases to trimming and J lost 1 base, with 6 bases between them. CDR3 sequence: CSASGGNTGELFF. In nucleotides, the CDR3 is TGCAGTGCTAGCGGGGGGAACACCGGGGAGCTGTTTTTT.

This clonotype was picked up many times. The V and J genes are TRBV20-1 and TRBJ2-3, with TRBD1 identical over 10 bases. Looked up from germline, CDR1 is DFQATT and CDR2 is SNEGSKA (reference sequence). The CDR3 is 14 residues long. V dropped 4 bases and J dropped 5; count of bases not matched to a gene: 6. DNA of the CDR3: TGCAGTGCTAAGAGACAGGGGGCAGGAGATACGCAGTATTTT. This encodes CSAKRQGAGDTQYF.

The chain employs TRBV19 and TRBJ1-1; a weak D match, TRBD1 (5 bases). This CDR3 is built from 13 residues. Trimming stripped 3 bases from V and 6 bases from J, with 11 bases between. Germline lookup yields CDR1 LNHDA and CDR2 SQIVND (reference sequence). The CDR3 region has the DNA TGTGCCAGTAGTATCCGGGACGTTTCTGAAGCTTTCTTT. Protein product: CASSIRDVSEAFF.

This clonotype has a single count. Possible read error: a much larger clone is one base away. The conserved phenylalanine or tryptophan normally closing the CDR3 is absent here, so this likely arose from a read error. The chain joins TRBV18 to TRBJ2-7; maybe TRBD2 (6 bases). Germline CDR1 and CDR2: KGHSH and LQKENI. This CDR3 spans 11 amino acids. Trimming stripped 5 bases from V and 6 bases from J, with 8 bases between. The CDR3 spells CASSWGGEQYL. The CDR3 DNA is TGTGCCAGCTCATGGGGAGGCGAGCAGTACCTC.

The chain carries TRBV10-3 and TRBJ1-1, with D uncertain. V was clipped by 8 bases and J by 2 bases, with 12 bases between them. Germline CDR1 reads ENHRY; CDR2 reads SYGVKD. This CDR3 is built from 13 residues. The CDR3 DNA reads as TGTGCCATCGGGGAGGACGGTAACACTGAAGCTTTCTTT. This translates into CAIGEDGNTEAFF.

The V gene is TRBV19, the J gene TRBJ2-7; D gene uncertain. This CDR3 comprises 14 residues. Per the germline V gene, CDR1 is LNHDA and CDR2 is SQIVND (reference sequence). Trimming shortened V by 2 bases and J by 0 bases, and 8 bases separated the two germline ends. The CDR3 nucleotides read TGTGCCAGTAGTATACTCGGAAGCTCCTACGAGCAGTACTTC. Translating it yields CASSILGSSYEQYF.

This clonotype was counted ten times or more. The rearrangement uses TRBV6-5 and TRBJ1-6, with TRBD1 matching 7 bases. Germline CDR1 MNHEY, CDR2 SVGAGI. CDR3 length: 15 amino acids. Trimming at V came to 4 bases and at J to 7 bases, leaving 7 bases not matched to a gene. CDR3 region: CASSFRQGLNSPLHF. As DNA, the CDR3 is TGTGCCAGCAGTTTCCGACAGGGCTTGAATTCACCCCTCCACTTT.

The chain couples TRBV9 to TRBJ1-2; possibly TRBD1 for D (6 bases). Trimming pared 0 bases from V and 2 bases from J, leaving 8 bases between. The CDR3 loop spans 14 amino acids. Germline CDR1 is SGDLS and CDR2 is YYNGEE. CDR3: CASSVGTANYGYTF. The DNA of the CDR3 is TGTGCCAGCAGCGTAGGGACAGCGAACTATGGCTACACCTTC. The variable domain in full, with the rest retrieved from reference TRBV9 and TRBJ1-2, is DSGVTQTPKHLITATGQRVTLRCSPRSGDLSVYWYQQSLDQGLQFLIQYYNGEERAKGNILERFSAQQFPDLHSELNLSSLELGDSALYFCASSVGTANYGYTFGSGTRLTVV.

V and J are TRBV20-1 and TRBJ1-3; no definite D call. In germline, CDR1 is DFQATT, CDR2 SNEGSKA (reference sequence). V was shortened by 3 bases and J by 3 bases, with 9 bases between the two germline ends. The CDR3 is made up of 13 amino acids. In nucleotides, the CDR3 is TGCAGTGCTAGGGACTTACGTGGAAACACCATATATTTT. This translates into CSARDLRGNTIYF.

In this sample, this clonotype turned up a few times. The rearrangement joins TRBV19 to TRBJ2-3, with a possible D match to TRBD2 (6 bases). Germline-derived CDR1 and CDR2 are LNHDA and SQIVND (reference sequence). Trimming took off 6 bases at V and 2 bases at J, with 12 bases between the two ends. This CDR3 is 14 amino acids long. The CDR3 sequence: CASRQDYYTDTQYF. CDR3 in DNA: TGTGCCAGTAGACAGGACTACTACACAGATACGCAGTATTTT.

This clonotype was seen ten or more times. J is TRBJ2-7 and V is TRBV6-1, with D unresolved. The CDR3 totals 15 residues. Between the trimmed V and J ends, which lost 5 bases and 4 bases, there was a span of 18 bases. From germline, CDR1 is MNHNS and CDR2 SASEGT. The CDR3 reads CASSLSAERSYEQYF. The CDR3 DNA reads as TGTGCCAGCAGTCTAAGTGCCGAAAGGTCGTACGAGCAGTACTTC.